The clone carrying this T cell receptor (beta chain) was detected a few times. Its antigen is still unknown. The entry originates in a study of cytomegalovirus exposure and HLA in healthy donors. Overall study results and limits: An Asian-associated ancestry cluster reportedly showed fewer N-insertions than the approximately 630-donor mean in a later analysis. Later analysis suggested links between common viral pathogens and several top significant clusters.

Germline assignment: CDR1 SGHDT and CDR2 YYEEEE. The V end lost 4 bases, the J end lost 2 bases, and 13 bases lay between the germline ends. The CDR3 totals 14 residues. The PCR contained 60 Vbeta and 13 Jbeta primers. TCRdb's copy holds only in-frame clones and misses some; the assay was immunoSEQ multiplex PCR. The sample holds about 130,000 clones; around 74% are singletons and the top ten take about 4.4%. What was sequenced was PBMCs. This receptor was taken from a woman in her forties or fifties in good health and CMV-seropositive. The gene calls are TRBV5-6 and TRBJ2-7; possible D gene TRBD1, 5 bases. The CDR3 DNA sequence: TGTGCCAGCAGCGCCCGACAGAGAACCTACGAGCAGTACTTC. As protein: CASSARQRTYEQYF. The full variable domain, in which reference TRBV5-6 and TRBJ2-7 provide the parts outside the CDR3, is DAGVTQSPTHLIKTRGQQVTLRCSPKSGHDTVSWYQQALGQGPQFIFQYYEEEERQRGNFPDRFSGHQFPNYSSELNVNALLLGDSALYLCASSARQRTYEQYFGPGTRLTVT.